The rows below give T cell receptor beta chains drawn from one sample of a study of shared clonotypes between healthy human individuals. Produced via immunoSEQ multiplex PCR; TCRdb's table is partial and in-frame only. The sample shows about 1.5 million clones, 95% to 99% of them seen only once. The sequencing sample was made of naive CD4+ T cells sorted from blood. These receptors were taken from a man between 25 and 39 years old in good health. CDR3s include the opening cysteine and the closing phenylalanine or tryptophan. The D gene is left open where the match is weak. Only part of the rows carry a size: once, few, many, or a class if the clone is expanded.

>.|TRBJ2-2|.|TRBV28
CASSGFGGETGELFF
TGTGCCAGCAGCGGCTTTGGCGGAGAAACCGGGGAGCTGTTTTTT
>.|TRBJ1-4|.|TRBV19
CASSPLGPPTNEKLFF
TGTGCCAGTAGTCCTCTGGGACCGCCAACTAATGAAAAACTGTTTTTT
>once|TRBJ2-7|TRBD2|TRBV7-2
CASSRSGLNYEQYF
TGTGCCAGCAGCCGTAGCGGGTTGAACTACGAGCAGTACTTC
>.|TRBJ2-7|.|TRBV19
CASSMGTPQGRYEQYF
TGTGCCAGTAGTATGGGCACACCACAGGGTCGGTACGAGCAGTACTTC
>.|TRBJ2-1|.|TRBV29-1
CSVEIREQFF
TGCAGCGTTGAAATCCGGGAGCAGTTCTTC
>.|TRBJ1-1|.|TRBV5-1
CASSLFLGADTEAFF
TGCGCCAGCAGCTTGTTTTTGGGGGCAGACACTGAAGCTTTCTTT
>.|TRBJ1-5|TRBD1|TRBV27
CASSLVGQGRNQPQHF
TGTGCCAGCAGTTTAGTAGGACAGGGACGCAATCAGCCCCAGCATTTT
>.|TRBJ2-1|.|TRBV11-3
CASSATSGSISSYNEQFF
TGTGCCAGCAGCGCTACCTCTGGAAGTATCAGCTCCTACAATGAGCAGTTCTTC
>.|TRBJ2-7|.|TRBV18
CASSGTVTYEQYF
TGTGCCAGCTCCGGGACCGTAACCTACGAGCAGTACTTC
>once|TRBJ1-3|.|TRBV29-1
CSVDQGSHPGNTIYF
TGCAGCGTTGATCAGGGCTCCCACCCCGGAAACACCATATATTTT
>.|TRBJ1-2|.|TRBV6-5
CASSPTQGQHGYTF
TGTGCCAGCAGTCCTACACAGGGTCAGCATGGCTACACCTTC
>once|TRBJ1-2|TRBD1|TRBV19
CASRTGGTGYTF
TGTGCCAGTAGAACAGGGGGCACTGGCTACACCTTC
>.|TRBJ2-1|.|TRBV28
CASGPTGTYNEQFF
TGTGCCAGCGGGCCGACAGGAACCTACAATGAGCAGTTCTTC
>.|TRBJ1-4|.|TRBV6-5
CASSTSVGGEEKLFF
TGTGCCAGCAGTACGTCCGTGGGAGGGGAAGAAAAACTGTTTTTT
>.|TRBJ2-1|TRBD2|TRBV28
CASRTSGDYNEQFF
TGTGCCAGCAGGACCAGCGGGGATTACAATGAGCAGTTCTTC
>.|TRBJ2-3|.|TRBV9
CASGGTAGTDTQYF
TGTGCCAGCGGGGGAACGGCCGGCACAGATACGCAGTATTTT
>.|TRBJ2-1|TRBD2|TRBV7-3
CASSPLAGGPGTYNEQFF
TGTGCCAGCAGCCCTCTAGCGGGAGGGCCCGGAACCTACAATGAGCAGTTCTTC
>.|TRBJ1-1|.|TRBV28
CASSSDRNTEAFF
TGTGCCAGCAGTTCGGACAGGAACACTGAAGCTTTCTTT
>.|TRBJ2-7|TRBD2|TRBV2
CASSELGGLVRDGAYEQYF
TGTGCCAGCAGTGAATTAGGGGGACTAGTTAGAGATGGGGCCTACGAGCAGTACTTC
>.|TRBJ2-2|.|TRBV5-1
CASSFIEGDTGELFF
TGCGCCAGCAGCTTTATCGAGGGGGACACCGGGGAGCTGTTTTTT
>.|TRBJ1-1|.|TRBV28
CASSFGQLNTEAFF
TGTGCCAGCAGTTTCGGCCAGTTGAACACTGAAGCTTTCTTT
>.|TRBJ2-7|TRBD2|TRBV11-2
CASSLGLAGFYSEQYF
TGTGCCAGCAGCTTAGGTCTAGCGGGATTCTATAGCGAGCAGTACTTC
>once|TRBJ1-2|.|TRBV7-9
CASSSGVSGPANVYGYTF
TGTGCCAGCAGCTCTGGAGTTTCTGGGCCAGCGAACGTCTATGGCTACACCTTC
>.|TRBJ2-7|TRBD1|TRBV2
CASILGQDPKYEQYF
TGTGCCAGCATTCTCGGACAGGACCCGAAATACGAGCAGTACTTC
>.|TRBJ1-4|.|TRBV5-1
CASSLGEYGEKLFF
TGCGCCAGCAGCCTAGGGGAGTATGGGGAAAAACTGTTTTTT
>few|TRBJ2-3|TRBD2|TRBV5-4
CASRTSGRDTQYF
TGTGCCAGCAGAACTAGCGGGAGAGATACGCAGTATTTT
>.|TRBJ2-5|.|TRBV6-5
CASSYTWGVEQTQYF
TGTGCCAGCAGTTACACCTGGGGGGTCGAACAGACCCAGTACTTC
>.|TRBJ2-5|.|TRBV11-2
CASSSGGWEETQYF
TGTGCCAGCAGCTCTGGCGGGTGGGAAGAGACCCAGTACTTC
>.|TRBJ2-3|.|TRBV7-3
CASSLTNPDTQYF
TGTGCCAGCAGCTTAACTAATCCAGATACGCAGTATTTT
>.|TRBJ1-2|TRBD1|TRBV29-1
CSVPLTGTGDGYTF
TGCAGCGTTCCACTCACCGGGACAGGGGATGGCTACACCTTC
>.|TRBJ2-3|TRBD2|TRBV9
CASSVVESSGSVTQYF
TGTGCCAGCAGCGTAGTCGAATCTAGCGGGAGCGTTACGCAGTATTTT
>.|TRBJ2-1|TRBD2|TRBV6-5
CASSYLLAGGHNEQFF
TGTGCCAGCAGTTACCTACTAGCGGGAGGGCACAATGAGCAGTTCTTC
>.|TRBJ2-7|TRBD1|TRBV18
CASSPGQGKLSYEQYF
TGTGCCAGCTCACCGGGACAGGGAAAACTATCCTACGAGCAGTACTTC
>once|TRBJ2-7|TRBD2|TRBV29-1
CSVGPSGRAYEQYF
TGCAGCGTCGGACCTAGCGGGAGGGCCTACGAGCAGTACTTC
>.|TRBJ2-7|TRBD2|TRBV14
CASSHWSSGTSGHSTYEQYF
TGTGCCAGCAGCCACTGGTCATCCGGGACTAGCGGGCATTCTACCTACGAGCAGTACTTC
>.|TRBJ1-4|TRBD1|TRBV7-9
CASSPGTGGVKLFF
TGTGCCAGCAGCCCTGGGACAGGGGGCGTAAAACTGTTTTTT
>.|TRBJ1-2|.|TRBV28
CASSLGGIRTSYGYTF
TGTGCCAGCAGCCTGGGCGGCATCAGGACCTCCTATGGCTACACCTTC
>.|TRBJ2-7|.|TRBV27
CASSYVRGGYEQYF
TGTGCCAGCAGTTACGTCAGGGGGGGGTACGAGCAGTACTTC
>.|TRBJ2-2|.|TRBV5-4
CASSLVGLKNTGELFF
TGTGCCAGCAGCTTGGTCGGACTGAAGAACACCGGGGAGCTGTTTTTT
>.|TRBJ2-2|.|TRBV19
CASSGRHTGELFF
TGTGCCAGTAGCGGTCGTCACACCGGGGAGCTGTTTTTT
>.|TRBJ2-7|.|TRBV19
CASSIPPFYEQYF
TGTGCCAGTAGTATCCCGCCTTTCTACGAGCAGTACTTC
>.|TRBJ2-7|TRBD1|TRBV5-4
CASSVEPGQGLYEQYF
TGTGCCAGCAGCGTCGAACCGGGACAGGGACTCTACGAGCAGTACTTC
>.|TRBJ2-2|TRBD2|TRBV9
CASSGSGTSGTTNTGELFF
TGTGCCAGCAGCGGTTCCGGGACTAGCGGGACGACGAACACCGGGGAGCTGTTTTTT
>.|TRBJ1-1|.|TRBV6-1
CASRVSGNTEAFF
TGTGCCAGCAGAGTCTCAGGGAACACTGAAGCTTTCTTT
>.|TRBJ2-1|.|TRBV20-1
CSALSTGEQFF
TGCAGTGCTCTCTCGACAGGTGAGCAGTTCTTC
>.|TRBJ2-4|TRBD2|TRBV11-2
CASSLAPGGGKNIQYF
TGTGCCAGCAGCTTAGCCCCCGGGGGGGGCAAAAACATTCAGTACTTC
>.|TRBJ2-6|.|TRBV5-1
CASSLGSQADGANVLTF
TGCGCCAGCAGCTTGGGATCCCAGGCAGATGGGGCCAACGTCCTGACTTTC
>.|TRBJ2-7|.|TRBV5-1
CASSLTGEGLEQYF
TGCGCCAGCAGCTTGACAGGAGAGGGGCTCGAGCAGTACTTC
>.|TRBJ2-3|.|TRBV11-1
CASSPNLRQEGTQYF
TGTGCCAGCAGCCCGAATCTGAGGCAAGAAGGTACGCAGTATTTT
>.|TRBJ1-2|TRBD1|TRBV19
CASTQDRGRSNYGYTF
TGTGCCAGTACCCAGGACAGGGGGCGTAGTAACTATGGCTACACCTTC
>.|TRBJ1-1|.|TRBV5-6
CASSLLTRQDYNTEAFF
TGTGCCAGCAGCTTGTTGACCCGGCAGGACTATAACACTGAAGCTTTCTTT
>.|TRBJ1-4|.|TRBV21-1
CASSKEGCPQWFLNEKLFF
TGTGCCAGCAGCAAAGAGGGATGTCCACAATGGTTCCTTAATGAAAAACTGTTTTTT
>.|TRBJ2-7|.|TRBV29-1
CSVAGTPYEQYF
TGCAGCGTTGCCGGCACCCCCTACGAGCAGTACTTC
>.|TRBJ2-7|TRBD1|TRBV11-2
CASSLRGQRYEQYF
TGTGCCAGCAGCTTAAGGGGACAGCGCTACGAGCAGTACTTC